This TCR beta chain originates from a study of Graves' ophthalmopathy and Graves' hyperthyroidism. As for the study in general: Sampling took place at initial diagnosis, with peripheral blood obtained before any treatment. Study-level points and caveats: Ophthalmopathy cases were distinguished from stable hyperthyroidism by a 13-signature model, reaching approximately 87% sensitivity and 81.08% specificity. In blood appeared most of the expanded thyroid clonotypes whose frequency exceeded 0.001.

Per germline, CDR1 MNHEY and CDR2 SMNVEV (reference sequence). V was clipped by 5 bases and J by 12 bases; unmatched bases: 15. CDR3 length: 14 residues. The sample holds many counts of this clonotype. Its antigen remains unidentified. Scientists amplified the TCR beta CDR3 regions from RNA transcripts. An opening RT-PCR round employed HTBI primers and preceded a second-round multiplex PCR. TCRdb reprocessed the multiplex PCR reads with MiXCR, giving one entry per CDR3 protein. The repertoire holds 680,000 or so distinct CDR3 sequences, about 20% seen once, with approximately 7% in the top ten. The chain joins TRBV27 to TRBJ1-1, with 7 bases aligning to TRBD1. The sequence was obtained from a woman under 30 with stable Graves' hyperthyroidism. Some clones in this sample may be carry-over from other donors' samples. Sequencing input: peripheral blood. The CDR3 loop reads CASSPWDSPWETFF. In DNA, the CDR3 is TGTGCCAGCAGTCCTTGGGACAGTCCTTGGGAAACTTTCTTT.